This T cell receptor beta chain stems from a study of T-cell memory formation after mild COVID-19. Germline V CDR1 and CDR2: SEHNR, FQNEAQ (reference sequence). This CDR3 has 16 residues. Losses at the gene ends were 1 base for V and 0 bases for J; bases not matched to a gene: 4. MiXCR was run by TCRdb on the 5' RACE reads, yielding one entry per CDR3 protein. The table shows 120,000 to 150,000 distinct CDR3 sequences, with 13% to 15% occurring only once. This clonotype has just a few counts. Material: PBMCs or a T cell subset sorted from them (not recorded which). This TCR was recovered from an adult woman who had mild COVID-19 (a few samples of this study predate the infection). Cell type and time point are not known. J is TRBJ2-7 and V is TRBV7-9, with TRBD1 identical over 9 bases. CDR3 residues: CASSLVGQGSSYEQYF. CDR3 DNA: TGTGCCAGCAGCTTAGTCGGACAGGGGAGCTCCTACGAGCAGTACTTC. The whole variable domain, filled in from reference TRBV7-9 and TRBJ2-7, reads DTGVSQNPRHKITKRGQNVTFRCDPISEHNRLYWYRQTLGQGPEFLTYFQNEAQLEKSRLLSDRFSAERPKGSFSTLEIQRTEQGDSAMYLCASSLVGQGSSYEQYFGPGTRLTVT.